The clone carrying this TCR beta chain showed up just once. Its target is not known. The CDR3 consists of 15 residues. Germline CDR1 is SGHRS and CDR2 is YFSETQ. V was pared by 1 base and J by 8 bases, with 16 bases between. The entry originates in a study of shared clonotypes between healthy human individuals. Turning to the study itself: The people who gave samples were a couple of women and a few men aged 18 to 49. Points from the study as a whole: Tissue TCR repertoires likely differ from these blood-only repertoires. Investigators expected sequencing depth to affect clonotype sharing among donors.

It was at deep level that the assay was run. Generated by immunoSEQ multiplex PCR, the TCRdb table keeps only in-frame clones and is missing some. Among fewer than 2.5 million clones listed, roughly 93% were seen once. This chain connects TRBV5-1 to TRBJ2-1; the D is unclear. Input material: naive CD4+ T cells from PBMCs. Subset described: CD45RA+ positively selected. This receptor was obtained from a man younger than 35 in good health. Some clones in this sample may be carry-over from other donors' samples. The CDR3 DNA reads TGCGCCAGCAGCTTGTTCCGAGTGGGTTACGATGAGCAGTTCTTC. Translation: CASSLFRVGYDEQFF.